The subject of this entry is one TCR beta chain. The sample is drawn from a study of graft-versus-host responses after intestinal transplantation. Study information: Recipients got multivisceral, liver-intestinal, or isolated intestinal transplants.

The germline gives CDR1 SGDLS, CDR2 YYNGEE. Trimming at V came to 0 bases and at J to 5 bases, leaving 5 bases not matched to a gene. This CDR3 has 14 residues. Sequenced by immunoSEQ multiplex PCR; TCRdb stores in-frame clones only, minus some. The sample includes some 9,600 clones, approximately 87% of them seen just once. Sequenced material: PBMCs, taken 230 to 250 days after intestinal transplant. The genes are TRBV9 and TRBJ2-7; 7 positions match TRBD2. The TCR was taken from a human patient who received an intestinal transplant, so some T cells may come from the graft donor. Here the CDR3 DNA reads TGTGCCAGCAGCGTAGATAGTAGCGGGCACGAGCAGTACTTC. Protein: CASSVDSSGHEQYF. The full variable domain, completed using reference TRBV9 and TRBJ2-7, is DSGVTQTPKHLITATGQRVTLRCSPRSGDLSVYWYQQSLDQGLQFLIQYYNGEERAKGNILERFSAQQFPDLHSELNLSSLELGDSALYFCASSVDSSGHEQYFGPGTRLTVT.